Below are 7 T cell receptor beta chains sequenced from a single sample in a study of identical twins. TCRdb reprocessed the 5' RACE reads with MiXCR, giving one entry per CDR3 protein. The repertoire has approximately 1.8 million distinct CDR3 sequences, around 33% of them found once; the top ten carry about 0.3%. The sequenced sample was cord blood. The receptors were gathered from a newborn girl in good health.

The CDR3: CASSLVVPGQGGSGELFF. The CDR3 nucleotides are TGTGCCAGCAGCTTAGTGGTCCCGGGACAGGGTGGGTCCGGGGAGCTGTTTTTT. The chain joins TRBV7-8 to TRBJ2-2; 9 positions match TRBD1. The trim removed 1 base at V and 6 bases at J, leaving 12 bases unmatched. CDR3 length: 18 residues. Germline CDR1 reads SGHVS; CDR2 reads FQNEAQ. The complete variable domain, with remaining parts taken from reference TRBV7-8 and TRBJ2-2, reads GAGVSQSPRYKVAKRGQDVALRCDPISGHVSLFWYQQALGQGPEFLTYFQNEAQLDKSGLPSDRFFAERPEGSVSTLKIQRTQQEDSAVYLCASSLVVPGQGGSGELFFGEGSRLTVL.

J is TRBJ1-1 and V is TRBV7-9; D unclear. Trimming took off 0 bases at V and 3 bases at J, with 8 bases between the two ends. The CDR3 covers 14 residues. Per the germline V gene, CDR1 is SEHNR and CDR2 is FQNEAQ (reference sequence). CDR3 sequence: CASSLAGRYTEAFF. Written as DNA, the CDR3 is TGTGCCAGCAGCTTAGCTGGTCGGTACACTGAAGCTTTCTTT. Full variable domain (remainder filled in from reference TRBV7-9 and TRBJ1-1): DTGVSQNPRHKITKRGQNVTFRCDPISEHNRLYWYRQTLGQGPEFLTYFQNEAQLEKSRLLSDRFSAERPKGSFSTLEIQRTEQGDSAMYLCASSLAGRYTEAFFGQGTRLTVV.

The chain uses TRBV7-9 and TRBJ2-1; the D is unclear. V shed 1 base and J shed 10 bases, with 8 bases lying between them. Germline loops: CDR1 SEHNR, CDR2 FQNEAQ (reference sequence). CDR3 length equals 12 residues. The CDR3 sequence: CASSLVSEEQFF. CDR3 in DNA: TGTGCCAGCAGCTTAGTCTCGGAGGAGCAGTTCTTC. Combining the CDR3 with reference TRBV7-9 and TRBJ2-1 gives the whole variable domain DTGVSQNPRHKITKRGQNVTFRCDPISEHNRLYWYRQTLGQGPEFLTYFQNEAQLEKSRLLSDRFSAERPKGSFSTLEIQRTEQGDSAMYLCASSLVSEEQFFGPGTRLTVL.

In its sample, this clonotype was seen a few times. J is TRBJ2-7 and V is TRBV25-1; no clear D. Germline V lookup: CDR1 MGHDK, CDR2 SYGVNS. The CDR3 is made up of 15 amino acids. Trimming took 0 bases from V and 10 from J, leaving 19 bases between them. CDR3 DNA: TGTGCCAGCAGTGAATATCTTTGTCGGACCCTAATTCAGTACTTC. As protein: CASSEYLCRTLIQYF.

The chain links TRBV6-5 to TRBJ2-7, with D uncertain. Germline values: CDR1 MNHEY, CDR2 SVGAGI. The CDR3 spans 14 residues. Deletions cut 8 bases from V and 6 bases from J, with 20 bases between. This chain's CDR3 is CASAPSDPRGEQYF. CDR3 coding DNA: TGTGCCAGCGCCCCATCGGATCCTAGAGGCGAGCAGTACTTC.

This clonotype was detected many times. The V gene is TRBV12-3 or TRBV12-4, the J gene TRBJ2-3, with TRBD2 matching 11 bases. Trimming at V came to 3 bases and at J to 3 bases, leaving 5 bases not matched to a gene. The CDR3 is made up of 16 amino acids. CDR3 nucleotides: TGTGCCAGCAGTTTTCGGGCTAGCGGGAGGACAGATACGCAGTATTTT. This codes for CASSFRASGRTDTQYF.

J is TRBJ2-1 and V is TRBV7-9, with D tentatively TRBD2 (7 bases). The V gene lost 5 bases and the J gene lost 7 bases, with 21 bases spanning the gap. The germline CDR1 and CDR2 sequences are SEHNR and FQNEAQ (reference sequence). CDR3 length equals 16 residues. As DNA, the CDR3 is TGTGCCAGCAGCCCCCCCCGAGGGGGGGCTATTAATGAGCAGTTCTTC. Translating gives CASSPPRGGAINEQFF.